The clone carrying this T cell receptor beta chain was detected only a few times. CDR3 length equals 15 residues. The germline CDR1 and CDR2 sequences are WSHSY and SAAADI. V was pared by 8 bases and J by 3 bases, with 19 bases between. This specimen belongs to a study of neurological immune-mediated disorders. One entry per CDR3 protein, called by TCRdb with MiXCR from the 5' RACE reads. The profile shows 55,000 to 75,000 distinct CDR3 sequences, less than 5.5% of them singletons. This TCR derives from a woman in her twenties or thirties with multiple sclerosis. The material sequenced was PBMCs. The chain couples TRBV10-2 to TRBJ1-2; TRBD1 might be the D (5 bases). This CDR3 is CASFTGEKGYYGYTF. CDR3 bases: TGCGCCAGCTTCACGGGAGAAAAGGGGTACTATGGCTACACCTTC.